This T cell receptor (beta chain) was documented in a study of blood T cell repertoires in COVID-19. Whole-study context: Samples representing acute and convalescent COVID-19 were sourced from the United States, Italy and Spain. From T cells, B-cell-depleted T cells, or PBMCs came the material, which was cDNA or gDNA.

This CDR3 is 15 amino acids long. V trimming: 1 base; J trimming: 7 bases; junction bases outside the gene matches: 4. Per the germline V gene, CDR1 is SGHAT and CDR2 is FQNNGV. As handled by the study authors: Amplification of reference gene primers provided the estimated nucleated cell counts. Profiled with immunoSEQ multiplex PCR; TCRdb holds only in-frame clones, not every one. That table supplies the V and J calls and clone size; D and trimming were determined from the DNA. The table lists 130,000 to 150,000 clones, 88% of them singletons. Sequenced input: peripheral blood. The source is a man in his fifties with active or convalescent COVID-19. The chain is built from TRBV11-2 and TRBJ2-1; 10 bases fit TRBD2. CDR3: CASSLASGRKNEQFF. The CDR3 DNA is TGTGCCAGCAGCTTAGCTAGCGGGAGAAAAAATGAGCAGTTCTTC.